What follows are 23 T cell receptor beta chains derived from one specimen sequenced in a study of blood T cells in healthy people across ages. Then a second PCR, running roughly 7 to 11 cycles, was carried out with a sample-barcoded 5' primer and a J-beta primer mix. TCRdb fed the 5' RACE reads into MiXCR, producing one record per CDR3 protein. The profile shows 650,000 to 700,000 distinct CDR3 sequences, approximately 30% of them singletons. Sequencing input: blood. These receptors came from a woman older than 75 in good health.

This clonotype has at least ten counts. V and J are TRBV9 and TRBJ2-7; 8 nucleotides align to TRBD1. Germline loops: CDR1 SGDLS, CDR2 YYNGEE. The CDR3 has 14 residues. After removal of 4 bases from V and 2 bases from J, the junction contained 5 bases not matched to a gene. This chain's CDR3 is CASSLRDRPYEQYF. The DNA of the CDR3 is TGTGCCAGCAGCCTCCGGGACAGGCCCTACGAGCAGTACTTC.

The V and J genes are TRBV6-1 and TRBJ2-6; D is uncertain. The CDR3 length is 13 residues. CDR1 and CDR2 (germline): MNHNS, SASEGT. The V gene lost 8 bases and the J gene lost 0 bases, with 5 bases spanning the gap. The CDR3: CASQNSGANVLTF. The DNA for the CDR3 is TGTGCCAGCCAGAACTCTGGGGCCAACGTCCTGACTTTC.

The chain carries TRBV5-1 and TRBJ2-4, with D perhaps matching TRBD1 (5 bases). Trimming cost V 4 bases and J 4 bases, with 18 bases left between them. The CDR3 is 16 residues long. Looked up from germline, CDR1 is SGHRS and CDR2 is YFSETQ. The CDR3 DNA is TGCGCCAGCAGCGCGGCGACAGAGAATATTAAAAACATTCAGTACTTC. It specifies CASSAATENIKNIQYF.

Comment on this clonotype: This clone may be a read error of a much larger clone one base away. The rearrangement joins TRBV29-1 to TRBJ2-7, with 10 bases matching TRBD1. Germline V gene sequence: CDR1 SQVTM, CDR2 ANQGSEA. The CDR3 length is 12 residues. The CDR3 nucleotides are TGCGGCGTCGGGACAGGGGTTGACGAGCAGTACTTC. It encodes CGVGTGVDEQYF.

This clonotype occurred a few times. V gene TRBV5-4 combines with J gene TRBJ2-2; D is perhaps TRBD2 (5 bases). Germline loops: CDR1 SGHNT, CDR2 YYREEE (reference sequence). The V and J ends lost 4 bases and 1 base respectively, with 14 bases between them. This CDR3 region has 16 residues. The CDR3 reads CASSAARRRNTGELFF. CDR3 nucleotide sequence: TGTGCCAGCAGCGCCGCTAGGAGGAGGAACACCGGGGAGCTGTTTTTT.

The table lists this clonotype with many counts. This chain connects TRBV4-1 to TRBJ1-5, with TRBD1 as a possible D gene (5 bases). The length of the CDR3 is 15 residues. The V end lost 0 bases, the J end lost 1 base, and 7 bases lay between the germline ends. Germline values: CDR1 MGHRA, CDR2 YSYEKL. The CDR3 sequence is CASSQETVSNQPQHF. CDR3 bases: TGCGCCAGCAGCCAAGAGACAGTCAGCAATCAGCCCCAGCATTTT.

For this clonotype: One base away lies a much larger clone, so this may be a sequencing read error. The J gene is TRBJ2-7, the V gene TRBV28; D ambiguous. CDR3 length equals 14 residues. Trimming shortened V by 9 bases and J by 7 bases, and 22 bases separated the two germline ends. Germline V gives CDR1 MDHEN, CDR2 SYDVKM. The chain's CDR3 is CASKLGSHLGEQYF. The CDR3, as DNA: TGTGCCAGTAAGTTAGGGTCCCACCTTGGGGAGCAGTACTTC.

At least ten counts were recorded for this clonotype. The CDR3 protein is CATLTQGNTGELFF. Here the CDR3 DNA reads TGTGCCACCCTCACTCAAGGGAACACCGGGGAGCTGTTTTTT. The V and J genes are TRBV7-8 and TRBJ2-2; D is uncertain. The CDR3 is 14 residues long. V gave up 10 bases and J gave up 1 base, with 13 bases separating them. CDR1 is SGHVS and CDR2 is FQNEAQ in the germline V gene. The whole variable domain, filled in from reference TRBV7-8 and TRBJ2-2, reads GAGVSQSPRYKVAKRGQDVALRCDPISGHVSLFWYQQALGQGPEFLTYFQNEAQLDKSGLPSDRFFAERPEGSVSTLKIQRTQQEDSAVYLCATLTQGNTGELFFGEGSRLTVL.

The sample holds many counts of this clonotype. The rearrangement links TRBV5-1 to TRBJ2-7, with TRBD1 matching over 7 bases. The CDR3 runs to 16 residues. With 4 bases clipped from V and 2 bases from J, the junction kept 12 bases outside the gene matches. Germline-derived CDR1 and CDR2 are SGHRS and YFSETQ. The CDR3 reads CASSGITGDLAYEQYF. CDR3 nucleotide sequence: TGCGCCAGCAGCGGGATAACAGGGGATCTGGCCTACGAGCAGTACTTC.

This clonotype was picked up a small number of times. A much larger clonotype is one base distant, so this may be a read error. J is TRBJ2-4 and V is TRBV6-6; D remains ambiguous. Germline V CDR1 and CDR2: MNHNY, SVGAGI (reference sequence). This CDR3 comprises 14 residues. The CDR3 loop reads CARPLKGPKTIQYF. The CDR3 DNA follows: TGTGCCAGACCTCTCAAAGGGCCCAAAACCATTCAGTACTTC.

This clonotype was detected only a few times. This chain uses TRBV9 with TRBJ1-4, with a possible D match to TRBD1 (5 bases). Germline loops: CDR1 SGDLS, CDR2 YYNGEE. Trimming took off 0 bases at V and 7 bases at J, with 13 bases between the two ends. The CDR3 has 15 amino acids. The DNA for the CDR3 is TGTGCCAGCAGCGTAGGGACACCGGGAAGTGAAAAACTGTTTTTT. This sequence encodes CASSVGTPGSEKLFF.

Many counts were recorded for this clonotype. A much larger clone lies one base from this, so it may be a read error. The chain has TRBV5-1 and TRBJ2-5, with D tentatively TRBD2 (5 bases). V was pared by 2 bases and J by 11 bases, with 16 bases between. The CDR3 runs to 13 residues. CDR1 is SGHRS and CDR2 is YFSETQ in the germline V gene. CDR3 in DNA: TGCGCCAGCAGCTTAGACTTAGCGAATGAGCAGTACTTC. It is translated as CASSLDLANEQYF.

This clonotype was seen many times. The CDR3 spells CASSPGTVRGEQFF. CDR3 coding DNA: TGTGCCAGCAGCCCGGGGACAGTTAGGGGTGAGCAGTTCTTC. The V and J genes are TRBV5-5 and TRBJ2-1; 7 nucleotides align to TRBD1. Germline V CDR1 and CDR2: SGHKS, YYEKEE (reference sequence). The ends lost 4 bases at V and 9 bases at J; junction bases unmatched: 10. The CDR3 runs 14 residues. Filled out from reference TRBV5-5 and TRBJ2-1, the complete variable domain reads DAGVTQSPTHLIKTRGQQVTLRCSPISGHKSVSWYQQVLGQGPQFIFQYYEKEERGRGNFPDRFSARQFPNYSSELNVNALLLGDSALYLCASSPGTVRGEQFFGPGTRLTVL.

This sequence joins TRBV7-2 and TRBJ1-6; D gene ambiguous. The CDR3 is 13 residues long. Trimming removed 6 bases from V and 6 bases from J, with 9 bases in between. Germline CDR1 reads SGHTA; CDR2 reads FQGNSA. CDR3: CASRGGGNSPLHF. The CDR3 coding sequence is TGTGCCAGCAGAGGAGGAGGTAATTCACCCCTCCACTTT.

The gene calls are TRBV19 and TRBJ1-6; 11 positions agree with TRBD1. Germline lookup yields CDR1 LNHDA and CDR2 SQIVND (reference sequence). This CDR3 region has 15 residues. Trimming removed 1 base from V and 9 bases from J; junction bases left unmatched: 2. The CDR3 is CASSIGGTGGSPLHF. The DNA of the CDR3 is TGTGCCAGTAGTATAGGGGGGACAGGGGGTTCACCCCTCCACTTT.

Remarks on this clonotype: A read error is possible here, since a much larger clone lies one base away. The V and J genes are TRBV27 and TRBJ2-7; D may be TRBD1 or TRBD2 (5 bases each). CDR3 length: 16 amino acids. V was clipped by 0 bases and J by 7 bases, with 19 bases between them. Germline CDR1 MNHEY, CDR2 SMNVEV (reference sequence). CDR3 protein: CASSLSGTIYGNEQYF. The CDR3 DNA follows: TGTGCCAGCAGTTTATCAGGGACCATATATGGGAATGAGCAGTACTTC.

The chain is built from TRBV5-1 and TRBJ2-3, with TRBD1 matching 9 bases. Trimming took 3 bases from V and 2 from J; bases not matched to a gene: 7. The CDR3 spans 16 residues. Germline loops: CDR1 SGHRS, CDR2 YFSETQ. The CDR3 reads CASSSKQGAVTDTQYF. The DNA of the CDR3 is TGCGCCAGCAGCTCTAAACAGGGGGCGGTCACAGATACGCAGTATTTT.

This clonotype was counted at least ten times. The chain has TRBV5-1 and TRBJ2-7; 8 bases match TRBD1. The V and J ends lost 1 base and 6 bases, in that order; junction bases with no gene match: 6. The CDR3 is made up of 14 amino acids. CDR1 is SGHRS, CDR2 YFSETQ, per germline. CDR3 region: CASSLRRQGLEQYF. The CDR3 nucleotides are TGCGCCAGCAGCTTGCGGCGACAGGGGCTCGAGCAGTACTTC.

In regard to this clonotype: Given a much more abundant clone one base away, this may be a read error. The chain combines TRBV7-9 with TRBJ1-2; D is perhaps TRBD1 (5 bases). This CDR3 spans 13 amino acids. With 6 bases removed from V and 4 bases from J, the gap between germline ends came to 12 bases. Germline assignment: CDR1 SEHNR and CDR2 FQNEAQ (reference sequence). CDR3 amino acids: CASSSGTFYGYTF. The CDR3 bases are TGTGCCAGCAGTTCCGGGACGTTCTATGGCTACACCTTC. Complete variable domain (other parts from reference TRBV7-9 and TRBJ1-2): DTGVSQNPRHKITKRGQNVTFRCDPISEHNRLYWYRQTLGQGPEFLTYFQNEAQLEKSRLLSDRFSAERPKGSFSTLEIQRTEQGDSAMYLCASSSGTFYGYTFGSGTRLTVV.

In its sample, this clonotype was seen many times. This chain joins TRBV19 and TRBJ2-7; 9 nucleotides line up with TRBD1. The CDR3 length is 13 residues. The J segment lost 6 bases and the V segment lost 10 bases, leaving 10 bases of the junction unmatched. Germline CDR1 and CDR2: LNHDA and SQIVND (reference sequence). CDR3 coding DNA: TGTGCCACCATGGGACAGGGCTTCGGCGAGCAGTACTTC. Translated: CATMGQGFGEQYF.

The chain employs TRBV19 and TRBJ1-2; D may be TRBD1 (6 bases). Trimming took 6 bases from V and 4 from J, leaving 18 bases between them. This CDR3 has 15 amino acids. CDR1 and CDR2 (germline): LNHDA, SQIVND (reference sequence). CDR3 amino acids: CASRAEQGDLYGYTF. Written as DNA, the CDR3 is TGTGCCAGTAGGGCAGAACAGGGTGACCTCTATGGCTACACCTTC.

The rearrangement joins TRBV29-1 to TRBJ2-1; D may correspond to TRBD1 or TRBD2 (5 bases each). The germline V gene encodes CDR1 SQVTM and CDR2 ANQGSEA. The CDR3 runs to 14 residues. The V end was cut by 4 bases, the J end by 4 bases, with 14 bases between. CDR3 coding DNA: TGCAGCGTTGTGGGCAGGGAGCTGTACAATGAGCAGTTCTTC. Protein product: CSVVGRELYNEQFF.

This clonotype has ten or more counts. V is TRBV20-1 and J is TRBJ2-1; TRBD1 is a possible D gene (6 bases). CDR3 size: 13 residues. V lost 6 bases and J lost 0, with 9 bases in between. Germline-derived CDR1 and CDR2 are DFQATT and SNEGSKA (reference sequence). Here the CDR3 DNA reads TGCAGTGCCGGACAGAGCTCCTACAATGAGCAGTTCTTC. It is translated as CSAGQSSYNEQFF.